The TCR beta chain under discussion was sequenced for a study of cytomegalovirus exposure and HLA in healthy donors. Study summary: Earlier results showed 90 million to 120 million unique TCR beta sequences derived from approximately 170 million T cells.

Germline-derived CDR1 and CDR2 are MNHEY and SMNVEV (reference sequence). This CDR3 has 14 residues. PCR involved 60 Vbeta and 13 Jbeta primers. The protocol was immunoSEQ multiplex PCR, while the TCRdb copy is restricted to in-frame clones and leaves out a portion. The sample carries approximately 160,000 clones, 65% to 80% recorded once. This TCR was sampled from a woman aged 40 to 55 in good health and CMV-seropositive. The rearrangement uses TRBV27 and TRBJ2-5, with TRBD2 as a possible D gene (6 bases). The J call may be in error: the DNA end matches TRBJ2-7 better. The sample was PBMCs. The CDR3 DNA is TGTGCCAGCAGTTCAGGAGGGAGCTCCTACGAGCAGTACTTC. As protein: CASSSGGSSYEQYF.